This passage covers 7 T cell receptor beta chains from one sample sequenced in a study of blood T cell repertoires in COVID-19. Assay: immunoSEQ multiplex PCR; the TCRdb copy retains only in-frame clones and omits some. The sample has some 230,000 clones; 70% to 90% are singletons. The sample was peripheral blood. These receptors all stem from a man over 45 who had recovered from COVID-19.

This clone turned up a few times. The V call is TRBV2, the J call TRBJ1-3; D possibly corresponds to TRBD1 (5 bases). This CDR3 is built from 15 residues. Germline CDR1 and CDR2: SNHLY and FYNNEI. V was trimmed by 5 bases and J by 3 bases, leaving 14 bases between them. CDR3 residues: CASSQGPGGGNTIYF. CDR3 DNA: TGTGCCAGCAGTCAAGGGCCGGGGGGTGGAAACACCATATATTTT.

This clone was detected only a few times. This sequence joins TRBV28 and TRBJ2-3; D is possibly TRBD2 (6 bases). The CDR3 is 16 residues long. Trimming removed 2 bases at V and 1 base at J, with 13 bases between. Germline CDR1 is MDHEN and CDR2 is SYDVKM. The CDR3 sequence is CASSLVSKRGTDTQYF. Written as DNA, the CDR3 is TGTGCCAGCAGTTTAGTTAGTAAGCGGGGCACAGATACGCAGTATTTT. Full variable domain (missing parts from reference TRBV28 and TRBJ2-3): DVKVTQSSRYLVKRTGEKVFLECVQDMDHENMFWYRQDPGLGLRLIYFSYDVKMKEKGDIPEGYSVSREKKERFSLILESASTNQTSMYLCASSLVSKRGTDTQYFGPGTRLTVL.

The chain has TRBV10-3 and TRBJ1-5; D uncertain. Germline V lookup: CDR1 ENHRY, CDR2 SYGVKD. This CDR3 has 14 amino acids. The V and J ends lost 4 bases and 0 bases respectively, with 7 bases between them. The CDR3 DNA reads TGTGCCATCAGTGGAGGGAATAGCAATCAGCCCCAGCATTTT. Translated: CAISGGNSNQPQHF.

This sequence joins TRBV4-2 and TRBJ1-2, with D perhaps TRBD1 (6 bases). V lost 2 bases and J lost 1, with 20 bases in between. CDR1 is LGHNA, CDR2 YNFKEQ, per germline. This CDR3 is 18 amino acids long. As DNA, the CDR3 is TGTGCCAGCAGCCAATGGGCAAGATCACAGGGCCATAACTATGGCTACACCTTC. It translates to CASSQWARSQGHNYGYTF.

The genes are TRBV7-9 and TRBJ2-1; possible D gene TRBD2, 7 bases. Germline V CDR1 and CDR2: SEHNR, FQNEAQ (reference sequence). V was clipped by 4 bases and J by 6 bases, with 19 bases between them. The CDR3 has 16 residues. The DNA for the CDR3 is TGTGCCAGCAGCTCGACCGGGACGGGGGGCTTCAATGAGCAGTTCTTC. Translated, it gives CASSSTGTGGFNEQFF.

This sequence joins TRBV30 and TRBJ2-3, with 7 bases lining up with TRBD1. Losses at the gene ends were 0 bases for V and 7 bases for J; bases not matched to a gene: 1. Per germline, CDR1 GTSNPN and CDR2 SVGIG (reference sequence). The CDR3 consists of 12 residues. CDR3 bases: TGTGCCTGGAGTGTGACAGGGTATACGCAGTATTTT. This encodes CAWSVTGYTQYF.

This clone was counted a single time. The chain is built from TRBV19 and TRBJ2-1; tentative D call: TRBD2 (6 bases). V was shortened by 4 bases and J by 9 bases, with 22 bases between the two germline ends. CDR1 and CDR2 from the germline V gene are LNHDA and SQIVND (reference sequence). This CDR3 contains 16 residues. For the CDR3, the DNA is TGTGCCAGTAGTACAAACTACCAGGGACTCTTCCGTGAGCAGTTCTTC. It yields the protein CASSTNYQGLFREQFF.